Following are 24 T cell receptor beta chains from one sample sequenced in a study of cytomegalovirus exposure and HLA in healthy donors. PCR involved 60 Vbeta and 13 Jbeta primers. Sequenced by immunoSEQ multiplex PCR; TCRdb stores in-frame clones only, minus some. Here the sample spans approximately 160,000 clones, under 70% being singletons. What was sequenced was PBMCs. The origin of the receptors is a woman aged 40 to 50 in good health and CMV-seropositive.

The rearrangement links TRBV19 to TRBJ2-3; D not resolved. CDR1 and CDR2 from the germline V gene are LNHDA and SQIVND (reference sequence). The CDR3 covers 16 residues. V lost 3 bases and J lost 0, with 13 bases in between. CDR3 region: CASSIYPGLSTDTQYF. The CDR3 DNA reads TGTGCCAGTAGTATTTATCCGGGTTTAAGCACAGATACGCAGTATTTT.

This chain links TRBV7-2 with TRBJ2-7, with D possibly TRBD1 on 5 matching bases. CDR3 length equals 11 residues. Trimming took 5 bases from V and 3 from J, leaving 5 bases between them. The germline V gene encodes CDR1 SGHTA and CDR2 FQGNSA. The CDR3 DNA reads as TGTGCCAGCAGCACAGGCTACGAGCAGTACTTC. Translated: CASSTGYEQYF.

The chain links TRBV6-4 to TRBJ2-3; possibly TRBD1 for D (6 bases). In germline, CDR1 is MRHNA, CDR2 SNTAGT. CDR3 length equals 13 residues. Trimming shortened V by 2 bases and J by 7 bases, and 10 bases separated the two germline ends. The CDR3 sequence: CASSDAQGNTQYF. For the CDR3, the DNA is TGTGCCAGCAGTGACGCCCAGGGGAATACGCAGTATTTT.

This rearrangement joins TRBV5-6 to TRBJ2-6, with 7 bases aligning to TRBD1. The CDR3 consists of 16 residues. Trimming removed 5 bases from V and 4 bases from J; junction bases left unmatched: 9. CDR1 SGHDT and CDR2 YYEEEE come from the germline V gene. The chain's CDR3 is CASSRVGTAGANVLTF. CDR3 nucleotide sequence: TGTGCCAGCAGTCGTGTGGGGACAGCCGGGGCCAACGTCCTGACTTTC.

Concerning this clone itself: The junction shows a germline mismatch at one end, possibly a read error. The chain joins TRBV7-7 to TRBJ2-3, with D maybe TRBD2 (5 bases). CDR3 length equals 14 residues. Germline CDR1 and CDR2: SSHAT and FNYEAQ (reference sequence). CDR3 sequence reads: CASSLEPGADTQYF. DNA of the CDR3: TGTGCTAGCAGCTTAGAGCCCGGGGCAGATACGCAGTATTTT.

This clone was seen a single time. CDR3 region: CASRRTGGSGELFF. The CDR3 coding sequence is TGTGCCAGCAGGCGGACAGGGGGCAGTGGGGAACTGTTTTTT. The V call is TRBV27, the J call TRBJ1-4; 11 bases align to TRBD1. Trimming at V came to 6 bases and at J to 12 bases, leaving 9 bases not matched to a gene. CDR1 and CDR2 (germline): MNHEY, SMNVEV (reference sequence). This CDR3 is 14 amino acids long.

The chain recombines TRBV27 with TRBJ2-3; TRBD2 matches at 10 bases. V shed 8 bases, J shed 3 bases, and the junction held 5 bases outside the gene matches. This CDR3 contains 14 residues. CDR1 and CDR2 from the germline V gene are MNHEY and SMNVEV (reference sequence). The CDR3 here is CASSASGRTDTQYF. The DNA of the CDR3 is TGTGCCAGCTCGGCTAGCGGGAGAACAGATACGCAGTATTTT.

The chain has TRBV6-5 and TRBJ1-1, with D unclear. The germline CDR1 and CDR2 sequences are MNHEY and SVGAGI. Trimming removed 1 base from V and 1 base from J, with 10 bases in between. The CDR3 runs 15 residues. CDR3 bases: TGTGCCAGCAGTTACTATTCGGGGAAGAACACTGAAGCTTTCTTT. Translated: CASSYYSGKNTEAFF.

Concerning this clone itself: At one of its ends the junction is not consistent with the germline gene, which may arise from a read error. In DNA, the CDR3 is TGTGCCAGCAGTCAGACGAGACAGAACTATGGCTACCCCTTC. Protein: CASSQTRQNYGYPF. The chain joins TRBV27 to TRBJ1-2, with D maybe TRBD1 (5 bases). The CDR3 covers 14 residues. The germline V gene encodes CDR1 MNHEY and CDR2 SMNVEV (reference sequence).

The CDR3 spells CASSEDGRVNTEAFF. CDR3 coding DNA: TGTGCCAGCAGTGAAGACGGGCGGGTGAACACTGAAGCTTTCTTT. The chain joins TRBV6-1 to TRBJ1-1; no clear D. There are 15 residues in the CDR3. CDR1 MNHNS and CDR2 SASEGT come from the germline V gene. The V and J ends lost 1 base and 0 bases respectively, with 9 bases between them.

The chain joins TRBV7-9 to TRBJ2-2, with TRBD1 matching over 8 bases. Trimming cost V 5 bases and J 5 bases; bases outside gene matches: 4. CDR1 and CDR2 (germline): SEHNR, FQNEAQ (reference sequence). The CDR3 runs 14 residues. In DNA form, the CDR3 reads TGTGCCAGCAGCCGGACAGGGCTGACCGGGGAGCTGTTTTTT. It codes for CASSRTGLTGELFF.

A remark on this clone: Since the CDR3 does not end with the conserved phenylalanine or tryptophan, this likely comes from a read error. No DNA is shown, since the ends of the CDR3 on it are uncertain; the CDR3 is the one TCRdb lists. The chain recombines TRBV6-1 with TRBJ1-1; the table's D call, TRBD1, was not checked against the DNA. Termini included, the CDR3 measures 13 amino acids. CDR1 is MNHNS and CDR2 is SASEGT in the germline V gene. This chain's CDR3 is CASSDNALSPTGH.

Written as DNA, the CDR3 is TGTGCCAGCTCACCCCCAGGTGGCGGGACGGCCTCCTACGAGCAGTACTTC. This gives the protein CASSPPGGGTASYEQYF. V usage is TRBV18 and J usage is TRBJ2-7; possibly TRBD2 for D (6 bases). The ends were cut back, 3 bases at V and 0 bases at J, with 18 bases in the middle. This CDR3 has 17 residues. Germline CDR1 reads KGHSH; CDR2 reads LQKENI.

The rearrangement uses TRBV6-6 and TRBJ2-5; D is ambiguous. The germline gives CDR1 MNHNY, CDR2 SVGAGI (reference sequence). Trimming cost V 2 bases and J 5 bases, with 9 bases left between them. This CDR3 comprises 13 residues. This CDR3 reads CASSYGNMETQYF. The CDR3 DNA follows: TGTGCCAGCAGTTACGGCAATATGGAGACCCAGTACTTC.

V gene TRBV11-3 combines with J gene TRBJ1-1, with D maybe TRBD1 (5 bases). This CDR3 is built from 14 residues. Trimming shortened V by 3 bases and J by 1 base, and 9 bases separated the two germline ends. Germline V lookup: CDR1 SGHNT, CDR2 YENEEA. The CDR3 loop is CASSLQGENTEAFF. DNA for the CDR3: TGTGCCAGCAGCTTGCAGGGCGAGAACACTGAAGCTTTCTTT.

The chain carries TRBV19 and TRBJ1-2; D remains ambiguous. Germline assignment: CDR1 LNHDA and CDR2 SQIVND (reference sequence). There are 14 residues in the CDR3. V was trimmed by 1 base and J by 4 bases, leaving 10 bases between them. The chain's CDR3 is CASSIGGNLYGYTF. CDR3 coding DNA: TGTGCCAGTAGTATAGGAGGGAACCTCTATGGCTACACCTTC.

V usage is TRBV5-4 and J usage is TRBJ2-3; unclear D gene. Germline CDR1 SGHNT, CDR2 YYREEE (reference sequence). Trimming shortened V by 0 bases and J by 5 bases, and 7 bases separated the two germline ends. The CDR3 totals 13 residues. CDR3 DNA sequence: TGTGCCAGCAGCTTGGACTTCCAAGATACGCAGTATTTT. It yields the protein CASSLDFQDTQYF.

There are a few counts of this clone. The V and J genes are TRBV10-3 and TRBJ1-3, with 8 bases lining up with TRBD1. The CDR3 is 20 residues long. Per the germline V gene, CDR1 is ENHRY and CDR2 is SYGVKD. V was pared by 1 base and J by 0 bases, with 14 bases of the junction left unmatched. The CDR3 nucleotides are TGTGCCATCAGTGAGTTCCGTATTGGGACAGGCCAGAGCTCTGGAAACACCATATATTTT. This translates into CAISEFRIGTGQSSGNTIYF.

The rearrangement links TRBV6-5 to TRBJ2-7; 7 bases agree with TRBD1. Unmatched junction bases numbered 6, after V lost 5 bases and J lost 2 bases. The CDR3 extends over 14 amino acids. CDR1 is MNHEY and CDR2 is SVGAGI in the germline V gene. In DNA form, the CDR3 reads TGTGCCAGCAGTCCGACAGGGACCCCCTACGAGCAGTACTTC. This translates into CASSPTGTPYEQYF.

With respect to this clone: A junction end diverges from the germline sequence, so it may reflect a read error. The gene calls are TRBV6-5 and TRBJ1-5; D might be TRBD1 (6 bases). Germline values: CDR1 MNHEY, CDR2 SVGAGI. The CDR3 consists of 13 residues. CDR3 DNA sequence: TGTGCCAGCAGTTACCGAGGGGGTCAGCCCCAGAATTTT. Translation: CASSYRGGQPQNF.

This clone occurred once. This chain uses TRBV9 with TRBJ2-7; no clear D. V lost 3 bases to trimming and J lost 2 bases, with 12 bases between them. The CDR3 consists of 14 residues. Germline V gives CDR1 SGDLS, CDR2 YYNGEE. The CDR3 bases are TGTGCCAGCAGCGCGACTGGCGCCCCCTACGAGCAGTACTTC. Translating gives CASSATGAPYEQYF. The entire variable domain, with the rest obtained from reference TRBV9 and TRBJ2-7, is as follows: DSGVTQTPKHLITATGQRVTLRCSPRSGDLSVYWYQQSLDQGLQFLIQYYNGEERAKGNILERFSAQQFPDLHSELNLSSLELGDSALYFCASSATGAPYEQYFGPGTRLTVT.

The gene calls are TRBV25-1 and TRBJ1-2; TRBD1 matches at 7 bases. Germline V CDR1 and CDR2: MGHDK, SYGVNS. The length of the CDR3 is 14 residues. The junction had 5 bases not matched to a gene; V was cut back by 3 bases and J by 4 bases. The CDR3 reads CASSDQGQSYGYTF. In DNA form, the CDR3 reads TGTGCCAGCAGTGACCAGGGACAGTCCTATGGCTACACCTTC.

This chain joins TRBV9 and TRBJ2-2; D gene unclear. The V end lost 0 bases, the J end lost 4 bases, and 4 bases lay between the germline ends. Germline V gives CDR1 SGDLS, CDR2 YYNGEE. CDR3 length: 13 amino acids. Here the CDR3 reads CASSVVSTGELFF. For the CDR3, the DNA is TGTGCCAGCAGCGTAGTCTCCACCGGGGAGCTGTTTTTT.

V usage is TRBV6-5 and J usage is TRBJ2-7, with 11 bases identical to TRBD2. The CDR3 sequence is 15 residues long. CDR1 is MNHEY, CDR2 SVGAGI, per germline. With 7 bases clipped from V and 11 bases from J, the junction kept 16 bases outside the gene matches. DNA of the CDR3: TGTGCCAGCAAAAAAAGGGGTCTAGCGGGAGGCCGGGAGTACTTC. Protein sequence: CASKKRGLAGGREYF.